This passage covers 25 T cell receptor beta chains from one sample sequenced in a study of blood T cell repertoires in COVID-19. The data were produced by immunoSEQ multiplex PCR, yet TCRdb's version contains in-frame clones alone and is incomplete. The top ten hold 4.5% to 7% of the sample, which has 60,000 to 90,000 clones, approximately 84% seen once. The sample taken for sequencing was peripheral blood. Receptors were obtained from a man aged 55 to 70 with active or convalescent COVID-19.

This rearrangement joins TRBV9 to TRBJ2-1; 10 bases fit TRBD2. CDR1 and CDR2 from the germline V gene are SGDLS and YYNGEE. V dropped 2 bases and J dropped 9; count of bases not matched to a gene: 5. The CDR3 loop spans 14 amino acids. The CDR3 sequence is CASSVTSGASEQFF. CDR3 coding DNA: TGTGCCAGCAGCGTCACTAGCGGGGCCTCTGAGCAGTTCTTC.

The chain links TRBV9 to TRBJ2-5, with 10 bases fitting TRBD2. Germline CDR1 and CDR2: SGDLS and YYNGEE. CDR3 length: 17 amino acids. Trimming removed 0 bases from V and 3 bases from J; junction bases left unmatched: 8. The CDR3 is CASSVGVLAGAEETQYF. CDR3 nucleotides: TGTGCCAGCAGCGTAGGGGTGCTAGCGGGGGCGGAAGAGACCCAGTACTTC.

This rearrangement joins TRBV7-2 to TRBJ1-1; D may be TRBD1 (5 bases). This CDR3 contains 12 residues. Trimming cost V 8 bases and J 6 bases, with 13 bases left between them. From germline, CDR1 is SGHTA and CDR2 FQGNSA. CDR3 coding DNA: TGTGCCAGCGGCAGGGTAAGCGCTGAAGCTTTCTTT. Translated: CASGRVSAEAFF.

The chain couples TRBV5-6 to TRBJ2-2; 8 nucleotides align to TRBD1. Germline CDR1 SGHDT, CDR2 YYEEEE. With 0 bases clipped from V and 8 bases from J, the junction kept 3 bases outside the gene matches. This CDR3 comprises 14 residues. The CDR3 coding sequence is TGTGCCAGCAGCTTGGTGAGGACAGGGGGGGAGCTGTTTTTT. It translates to CASSLVRTGGELFF.

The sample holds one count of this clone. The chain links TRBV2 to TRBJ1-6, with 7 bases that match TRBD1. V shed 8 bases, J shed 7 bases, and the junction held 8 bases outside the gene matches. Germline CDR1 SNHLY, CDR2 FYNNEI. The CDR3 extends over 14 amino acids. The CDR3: CASADREGNSPLHF. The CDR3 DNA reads TGTGCCAGCGCTGACAGGGAAGGGAATTCACCCCTCCACTTT.

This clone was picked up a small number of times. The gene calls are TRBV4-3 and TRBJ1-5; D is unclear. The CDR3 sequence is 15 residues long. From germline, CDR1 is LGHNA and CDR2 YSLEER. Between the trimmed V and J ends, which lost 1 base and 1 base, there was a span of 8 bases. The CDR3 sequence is CASSQGAGSNQPQHF. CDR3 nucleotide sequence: TGCGCCAGCAGCCAAGGAGCGGGAAGCAATCAGCCCCAGCATTTT.

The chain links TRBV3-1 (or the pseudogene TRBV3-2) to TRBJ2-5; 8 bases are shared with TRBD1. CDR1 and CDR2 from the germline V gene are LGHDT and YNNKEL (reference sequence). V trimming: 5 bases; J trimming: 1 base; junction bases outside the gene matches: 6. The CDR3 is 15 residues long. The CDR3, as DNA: TGTGCCAGCAGCTTCGGACAGGGAGGCCAAGAGACCCAGTACTTC. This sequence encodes CASSFGQGGQETQYF.

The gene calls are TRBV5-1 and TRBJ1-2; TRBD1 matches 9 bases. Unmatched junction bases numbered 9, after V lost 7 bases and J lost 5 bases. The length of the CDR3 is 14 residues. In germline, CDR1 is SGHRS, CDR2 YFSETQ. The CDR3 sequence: CASLLTGGAYGYTF. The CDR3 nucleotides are TGCGCCAGCCTCCTAACAGGGGGCGCATATGGCTACACCTTC.

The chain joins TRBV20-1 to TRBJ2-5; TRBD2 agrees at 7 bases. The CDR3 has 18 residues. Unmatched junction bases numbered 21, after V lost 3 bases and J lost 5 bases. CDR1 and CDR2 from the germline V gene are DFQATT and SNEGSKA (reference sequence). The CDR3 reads CSASGGRSGPREGETQYF. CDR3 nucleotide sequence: TGCAGTGCTAGTGGCGGTCGTAGCGGGCCAAGGGAGGGCGAGACCCAGTACTTC.

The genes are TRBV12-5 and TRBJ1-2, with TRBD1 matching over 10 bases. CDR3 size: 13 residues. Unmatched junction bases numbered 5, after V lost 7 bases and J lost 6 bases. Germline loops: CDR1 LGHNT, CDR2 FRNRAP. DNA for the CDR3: TGTGCTAGTGCTCCCGGGACAGGGGATGGCTACACCTTC. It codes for CASAPGTGDGYTF. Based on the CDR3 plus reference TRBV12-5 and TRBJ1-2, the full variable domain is DARVTQTPRHKVTEMGQEVTMRCQPILGHNTVFWYRQTMMQGLELLAYFRNRAPLDDSGMPKDRFSAEMPDATLATLKIQPSEPRDSAVYFCASAPGTGDGYTFGSGTRLTVV.

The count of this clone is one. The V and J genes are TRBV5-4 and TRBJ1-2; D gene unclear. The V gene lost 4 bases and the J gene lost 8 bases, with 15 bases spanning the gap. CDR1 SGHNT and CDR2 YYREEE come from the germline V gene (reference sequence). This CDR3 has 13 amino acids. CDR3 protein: CASSLDSRGGYTF. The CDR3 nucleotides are TGTGCCAGCAGCCTGGATTCACGAGGGGGCTACACCTTC.

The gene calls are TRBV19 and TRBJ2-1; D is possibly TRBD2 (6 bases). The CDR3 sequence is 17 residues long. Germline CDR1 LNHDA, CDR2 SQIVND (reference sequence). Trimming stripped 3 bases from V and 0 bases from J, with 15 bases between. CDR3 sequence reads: CASSMLVGRSSYNEQFF. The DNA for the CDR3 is TGTGCCAGTAGTATGTTGGTGGGGAGGAGCTCCTACAATGAGCAGTTCTTC.

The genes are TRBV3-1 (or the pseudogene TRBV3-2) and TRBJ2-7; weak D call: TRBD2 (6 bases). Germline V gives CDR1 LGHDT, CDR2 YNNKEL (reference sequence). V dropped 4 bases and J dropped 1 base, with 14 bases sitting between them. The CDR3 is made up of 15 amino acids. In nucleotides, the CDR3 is TGTGCCAGCAGCCGCCCGACTAGGGAATCCTACGAGCAGTACTTC. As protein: CASSRPTRESYEQYF.

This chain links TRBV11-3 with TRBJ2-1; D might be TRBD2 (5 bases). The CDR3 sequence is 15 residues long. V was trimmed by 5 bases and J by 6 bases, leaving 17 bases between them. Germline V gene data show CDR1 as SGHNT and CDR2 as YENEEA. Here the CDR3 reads CASSHQRSRGNEQFF. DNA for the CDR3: TGTGCCAGCAGCCACCAGCGGTCCCGAGGCAATGAGCAGTTCTTC.

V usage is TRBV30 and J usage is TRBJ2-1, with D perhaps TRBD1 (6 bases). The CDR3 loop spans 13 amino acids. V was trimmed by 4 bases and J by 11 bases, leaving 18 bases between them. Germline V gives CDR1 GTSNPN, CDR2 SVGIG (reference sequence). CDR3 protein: CAWTPITGYQQFF. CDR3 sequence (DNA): TGTGCCTGGACCCCTATTACAGGGTACCAGCAGTTCTTC.

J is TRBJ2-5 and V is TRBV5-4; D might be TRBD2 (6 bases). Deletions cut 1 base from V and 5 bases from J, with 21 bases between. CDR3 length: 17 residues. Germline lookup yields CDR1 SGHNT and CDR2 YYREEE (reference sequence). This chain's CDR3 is CASSLILAGLVAETQYF. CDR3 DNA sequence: TGTGCCAGCAGCTTGATTTTGGCGGGGCTGGTGGCGGAGACCCAGTACTTC.

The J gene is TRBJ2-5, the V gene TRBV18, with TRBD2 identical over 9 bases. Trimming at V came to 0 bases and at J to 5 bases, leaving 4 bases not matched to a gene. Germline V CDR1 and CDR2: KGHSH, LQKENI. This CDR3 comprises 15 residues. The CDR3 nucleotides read TGTGCCAGCTCACCACCGGGACTAGCCCGGGAGACCCAGTACTTC. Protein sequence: CASSPPGLARETQYF.

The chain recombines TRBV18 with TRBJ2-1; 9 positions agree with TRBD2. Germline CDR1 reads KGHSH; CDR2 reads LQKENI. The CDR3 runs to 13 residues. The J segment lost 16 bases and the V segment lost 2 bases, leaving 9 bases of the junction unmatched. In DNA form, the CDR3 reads TGTGCCAGCTCACCAGTCGAAGCGGGGGGCGAATTCTTC. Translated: CASSPVEAGGEFF.

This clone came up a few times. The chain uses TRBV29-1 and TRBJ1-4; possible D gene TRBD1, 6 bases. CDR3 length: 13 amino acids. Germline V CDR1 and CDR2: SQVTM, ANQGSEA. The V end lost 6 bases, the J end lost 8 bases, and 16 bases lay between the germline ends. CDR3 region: CSVIGGGDEKLFF. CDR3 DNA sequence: TGCAGCGTGATAGGGGGGGGAGACGAAAAACTGTTTTTT.

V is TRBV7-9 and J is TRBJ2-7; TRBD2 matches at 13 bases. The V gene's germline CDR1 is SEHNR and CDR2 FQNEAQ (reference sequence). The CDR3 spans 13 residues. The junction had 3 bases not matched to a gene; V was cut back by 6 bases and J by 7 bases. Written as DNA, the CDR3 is TGTGCCAGCAGGACTAGCGGGGGGCTGGAGCAGTACTTC. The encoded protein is CASRTSGGLEQYF.

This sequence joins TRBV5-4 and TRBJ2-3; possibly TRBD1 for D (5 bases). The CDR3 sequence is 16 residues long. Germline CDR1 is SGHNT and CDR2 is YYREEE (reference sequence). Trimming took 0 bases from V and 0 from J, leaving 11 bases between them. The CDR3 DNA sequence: TGTGCCAGCAGCTTGGCCGGACATCCTAGCACAGATACGCAGTATTTT. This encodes CASSLAGHPSTDTQYF.

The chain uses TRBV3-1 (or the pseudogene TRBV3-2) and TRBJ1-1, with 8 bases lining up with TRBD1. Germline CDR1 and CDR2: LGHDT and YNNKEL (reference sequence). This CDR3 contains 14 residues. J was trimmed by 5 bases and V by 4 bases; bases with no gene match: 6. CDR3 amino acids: CASSLTGGGTEAFF. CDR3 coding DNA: TGTGCCAGCAGCCTCACAGGGGGAGGAACTGAAGCTTTCTTT.

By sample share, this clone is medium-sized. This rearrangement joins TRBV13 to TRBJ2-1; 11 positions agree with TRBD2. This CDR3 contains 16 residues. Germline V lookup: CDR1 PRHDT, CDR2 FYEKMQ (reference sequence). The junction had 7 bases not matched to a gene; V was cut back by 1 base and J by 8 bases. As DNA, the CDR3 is TGTGCCAGCAGCTTAGAGGGCGGACTAGCGGGTTATGAGCAGTTCTTC. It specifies CASSLEGGLAGYEQFF.

The CDR3, as DNA: TGTGCCAGCGTCGGCGGGGGAGAGACCCAGTACTTC. This translates into CASVGGGETQYF. The rearrangement links TRBV2 to TRBJ2-5; TRBD2 aligns across 7 bases. There are 12 residues in the CDR3. CDR1 is SNHLY, CDR2 FYNNEI, per germline. The J segment lost 4 bases and the V segment lost 8 bases, leaving 4 bases of the junction unmatched.

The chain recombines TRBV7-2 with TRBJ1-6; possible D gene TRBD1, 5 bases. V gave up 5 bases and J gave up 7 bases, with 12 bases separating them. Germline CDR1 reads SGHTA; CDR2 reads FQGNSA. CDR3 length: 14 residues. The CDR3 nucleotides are TGTGCCAGCAGCCCTCGCGGGGCAAATTCACCCCTCCACTTT. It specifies CASSPRGANSPLHF.